This T cell receptor (beta chain) was captured in a study of early T cells in non-severe SARS-CoV-2 infection (dated by TCRdb to the early 2020s). Looking at the study overall: Bulk RNA from unsorted whole blood was used for TCR sequencing, so alpha and beta chains could not be paired.

This clonotype occurred a few times. The antigen it binds to is not known. Base qualities are not provided; no much larger clone lies one nucleotide away. This was a case-control study nested in a cohort of healthcare workers in London, UK, who had nasopharyngeal swab PCR tests and blood samples taken every week. Between 23 and 31 March 2020, the week of the UK lockdown, healthcare workers were enrolled and then followed up weekly for as long as 16 weeks. General findings and caveats noted by the study authors: VDJdb matching was skewed toward anti-spike CD8 responses and likely underestimated virus-specific expansions by missing private and CD4 specificities.

The germline V gene encodes CDR1 MDHEN and CDR2 SYDVKM. Taken from cysteine to phenylalanine, the CDR3 has 17 residues. Solely the CDR3 DNA is kept, with 51 bases framed from the first base. For this chain, trimming is 8 bases at the V end and 3 bases at the J end, and the number of junction bases without a gene match is 18. Libraries were made using 5' RACE. The listed sequencing device is NextSeq 500. To correct for sequencing error and PCR bias, the TCR library protocol tagged individual cDNA molecules with unique molecular identifiers. Both TCR alpha and beta chains were sequenced, and tight co-correlation was observed between alpha and beta sequence abundances in each sample. The authors' analysis ran thus. Decombinator V4 was used to annotate TCR sequences for V gene, J gene and CDR3. TCRs were defined as expanded if a significant change between any two time points was detected under a Poisson model with p below 0.0001. TCR abundances were normalised to the total number of TCRs sequenced per sample and were expressed as counts per million. MAIT TCRs were defined by TRAV1-2 paired with TRAJ12, TRAJ20 or TRAJ33, and iNKT TCRs by TRAV10 paired with TRAJ18. VDJdb, accessed 1 November 2021, was searched for CMV, EBV and SARS-CoV-2 annotated TCRs, excluding TCRs annotated for multiple antigens. The public reads were quality trimmed at Q25 with fastp and then assembled into clones with MiXCR by TCRdb, keeping productive beta chains. Identical CDR3 proteins give one entry, which carries the most common genes and DNA. These V and J calls derive from TCRdb rather than the authors' analysis. The sample records 70,000 to 95,000 distinct CDR3 sequences, around 8.7% of which are singletons. More than 4.5% of the sample rests with the top ten.

In this chain, TRBV28 is recombined with TRBJ2-7; 8 central nucleotides agree with TRBD1. The TCR sequence derives from an adult who was a healthcare worker with PCR-confirmed SARS-CoV-2 infection or an uninfected control (not recorded which). The sequenced sample was whole blood. The DNA is as follows: TGTGCCAGCCAGTGGGGACAGGCGCAGCTCTTCGGCTACGAGCAGTACTTC. Its translation is CASQWGQAQLFGYEQYF.